The 13 T cell receptor beta chains below all came from one sample that was sequenced in a study of shared clonotypes between healthy human individuals. Sequencing was performed with immunoSEQ multiplex PCR; in TCRdb, only in-frame clones are kept and a portion is missing. Found here are 550,000 to 800,000 clones, roughly 87% of them singletons; the top ten hold roughly 36%. The sequenced material came from memory CD8+ T cells from PBMCs. Documented subset: CD45RO+ cells pooled with CCR7-negative TemRA cells. The receptor source for this set is a man younger than 35 in good health. Some clones in this sample may be carry-over from other donors' samples.

The V and J genes are TRBV7-6 and TRBJ2-7; 13 bases are a match to TRBD2. This CDR3 is 15 amino acids long. CDR1 and CDR2 from the germline V gene are SGHVS and FNYEAQ. J was trimmed by 2 bases and V by 5 bases; bases with no gene match: 3. The CDR3 DNA is TGTGCCAGCAGCGGAGGACTAGCGGGGGCCTACGAGCAGTACTTC. Its translation is CASSGGLAGAYEQYF.

The rearrangement links TRBV6-1 to TRBJ1-1, with unresolved D. This CDR3 is 13 amino acids long. CDR1 is MNHNS, CDR2 SASEGT, per germline. V shed 0 bases and J shed 2 bases, with 4 bases lying between them. CDR3 bases: TGTGCCAGCAGTGAAGCGCTCAACACTGAAGCTTTCTTT. This sequence encodes CASSEALNTEAFF.

Turning to this clone: The sample contains more than one DNA sequence encoding this CDR3. The J gene is TRBJ2-1, the V gene TRBV2; D not certain. Germline V gene data show CDR1 as SNHLY and CDR2 as FYNNEI. V lost 5 bases and J lost 4, with 9 bases in between. The CDR3 is made up of 13 amino acids. The CDR3 sequence: CASSNGPYNEQFF. The CDR3 region has the DNA TGTGCCAGCAGTAACGGTCCATACAATGAGCAGTTCTTC.

The chain combines TRBV28 with TRBJ2-7, with 13 positions matching TRBD2. V dropped 4 bases and J dropped 0; count of bases not matched to a gene: 15. CDR3 length: 20 amino acids. The germline CDR1 and CDR2 sequences are MDHEN and SYDVKM. In DNA form, the CDR3 reads TGTGCCAGCAGTTCTCCCCGGGGACTAGCGGGAAGAATCCCCTCCTACGAGCAGTACTTC. Translating gives CASSSPRGLAGRIPSYEQYF.

V is TRBV6-6 and J is TRBJ1-1; D gene ambiguous. The V gene lost 2 bases and the J gene lost 1 base, with 5 bases spanning the gap. The length of the CDR3 is 13 residues. Germline CDR1 reads MNHNY; CDR2 reads SVGAGI (reference sequence). The CDR3 DNA reads as TGTGCCAGCAGTTACACTGAGAACACTGAAGCTTTCTTT. Its protein is CASSYTENTEAFF.

The chain combines TRBV30 with TRBJ2-1, with D hard to call. Trimming removed 0 bases at V and 9 bases at J, with 12 bases between. CDR3 length: 13 amino acids. Germline V gene lookup returns CDR1 GTSNPN and CDR2 SVGIG (reference sequence). CDR3 nucleotide sequence: TGTGCCTGGAGTGTAGATCGCTTGGTTGAGCAGTTCTTC. It yields the protein CAWSVDRLVEQFF.

The chain uses TRBV29-1 and TRBJ1-2; D is unclear. Deletions cut 7 bases from V and 2 bases from J, with 14 bases between. The CDR3 is 13 residues long. CDR1 and CDR2 (germline): SQVTM, ANQGSEA. This CDR3 reads CSASLTVNYGYTF. CDR3 DNA sequence: TGCAGCGCTAGCTTAACAGTAAACTATGGCTACACCTTC. Using reference TRBV29-1 and TRBJ1-2 for the parts outside the CDR3, the full variable domain is SAVISQKPSRDICQRGTSLTIQCQVDSQVTMMFWYRQQPGQSLTLIATANQGSEATYESGFVIDKFPISRPNLTFSTLTVSNMSPEDSSIYLCSASLTVNYGYTFGSGTRLTVV.

The chain employs TRBV7-8 and TRBJ1-3; 8 nucleotides agree with TRBD1. Losses at the gene ends were 4 bases for V and 4 bases for J; bases not matched to a gene: 12. The CDR3 runs 17 residues. Germline CDR1 and CDR2: SGHVS and FQNEAQ. Here the CDR3 DNA reads TGTGCCAGCAGCTCGAACGGACAGGGAGGTGCGGGAAACACCATATATTTT. Encoded protein: CASSSNGQGGAGNTIYF. The full variable domain, in which reference TRBV7-8 and TRBJ1-3 provide the parts outside the CDR3, is GAGVSQSPRYKVAKRGQDVALRCDPISGHVSLFWYQQALGQGPEFLTYFQNEAQLDKSGLPSDRFFAERPEGSVSTLKIQRTQQEDSAVYLCASSSNGQGGAGNTIYFGEGSWLTVV.

This rearrangement joins TRBV2 to TRBJ2-1, with D possibly being TRBD2 (6 bases). Germline CDR1 and CDR2: SNHLY and FYNNEI. This CDR3 is 14 amino acids long. V was trimmed by 7 bases and J by 5 bases, leaving 15 bases between them. CDR3 region: CASTPWGENNEQFF. In nucleotides, the CDR3 is TGTGCCAGCACCCCCTGGGGGGAGAACAATGAGCAGTTCTTC.

This chain connects TRBV5-6 to TRBJ1-1; D not certain. Germline CDR1 reads SGHDT; CDR2 reads YYEEEE. There are 16 residues in the CDR3. The V end lost 1 base, the J end lost 0 bases, and 13 bases lay between the germline ends. The CDR3 nucleotides read TGTGCCAGCAGCTTGTGGCGGGAAGGGATGAACACTGAAGCTTTCTTT. Its protein is CASSLWREGMNTEAFF.

V gene TRBV28 combines with J gene TRBJ2-3; D might be TRBD1 (6 bases). The CDR3 has 14 residues. Germline assignment: CDR1 MDHEN and CDR2 SYDVKM. Trimming took 4 bases from V and 5 from J, leaving 13 bases between them. The CDR3 nucleotides are TGTGCCAGCAGTTGGCAGGGGAAGATAGATACGCAGTATTTT. As protein: CASSWQGKIDTQYF.

V gene TRBV10-2 combines with J gene TRBJ2-7; 7 nucleotides align to TRBD2. Germline trimming cut 5 bases from V and 2 bases from J; bases unmatched to any gene: 3. From germline, CDR1 is WSHSY and CDR2 SAAADI. This CDR3 comprises 13 residues. The CDR3 is CASSLAVTYEQYF. The CDR3 bases are TGCGCCAGCAGTCTAGCGGTTACCTACGAGCAGTACTTC.

The chain has TRBV27 and TRBJ2-1; D uncertain. Germline CDR1 is MNHEY and CDR2 is SMNVEV (reference sequence). This CDR3 region has 14 residues. The V gene lost 2 bases and the J gene lost 5 bases, with 10 bases spanning the gap. Here the CDR3 DNA reads TGTGCCAGCAGTTTAATGGGGTGGCACAATGAGCAGTTCTTC. Protein product: CASSLMGWHNEQFF.